This T cell receptor (beta chain) stems from a study of cytomegalovirus exposure and HLA in healthy donors. Study-wide points: In a later analysis, most CMV-associated TCR beta chains appeared HLA-restricted. Later analysis suggested links between common viral pathogens and several top significant clusters. Upon later analysis, HLA-associated TCR beta chains proved more clonally expanded than other, equally common chains.

Concerning this clone: Its specificity is unknown.

CDR1 and CDR2 (germline): SGDLS, YYNGEE. With V trimmed by 3 bases and J by 0 bases, 17 bases remained unmatched. The CDR3 contains 19 residues. With 60 Vbeta and 13 Jbeta primers, the PCR was carried out. Some clones are missing from TCRdb's copy, which holds only in-frame ones; the method was immunoSEQ multiplex PCR. The sample has roughly 120,000 clones; under 70% are singletons. The specimen sequenced was PBMCs. The TCR comes from a young man in good health and CMV-seropositive. The chain is built from TRBV9 and TRBJ2-7; 8 bases are a match to TRBD2. CDR3 residues: CASSDPDPLSGDFSYEQYF. CDR3 coding DNA: TGTGCCAGCAGCGACCCTGACCCCCTTAGCGGGGACTTCTCCTACGAGCAGTACTTC.